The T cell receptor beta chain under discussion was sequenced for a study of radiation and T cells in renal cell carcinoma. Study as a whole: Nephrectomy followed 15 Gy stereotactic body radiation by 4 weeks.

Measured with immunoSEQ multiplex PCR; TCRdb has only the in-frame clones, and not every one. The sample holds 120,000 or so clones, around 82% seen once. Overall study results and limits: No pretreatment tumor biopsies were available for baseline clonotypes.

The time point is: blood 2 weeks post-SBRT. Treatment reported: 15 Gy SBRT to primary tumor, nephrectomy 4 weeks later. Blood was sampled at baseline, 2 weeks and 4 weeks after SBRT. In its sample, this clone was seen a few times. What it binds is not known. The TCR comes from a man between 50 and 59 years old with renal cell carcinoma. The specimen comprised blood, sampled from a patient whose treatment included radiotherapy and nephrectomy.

The CDR3 DNA sequence: TGTGCCAGCTCACGCGCGTACAATCAGCCCCAGCATTTT. Encoded protein: CASSRAYNQPQHF. The genes are TRBV18 and TRBJ1-5; the D is unclear. This CDR3 has 13 residues. Germline V gene lookup returns CDR1 KGHSH and CDR2 LQKENI. The ends were cut back, 4 bases at V and 3 bases at J, with 7 bases in the middle.